This entry concerns a single TCR beta chain. Germline V gene lookup returns CDR1 SGHRS and CDR2 YFSETQ. J gave up 8 bases and V 2 bases, and 11 bases lay outside the gene matches. This CDR3 has 16 residues. Noted time point: baseline, week 1 (first vaccination visit). Indicated treatment: pre-vaccination baseline after standard-of-care therapy. New WHO grade 3 or 4 astrocytomas that were IDH1-mutant and ATRX-lost had been found in donors. This specimen comes from a study of a mutant IDH1 vaccine in newly diagnosed glioma. Study information: Of the patients given treatment, approximately 60% were male and approximately 40% were female, and a mean age of about 40 years was recorded. Radiotherapy, temozolomide, or both had been given previously, and both were given to most.

Libraries were prepared by immunoSEQ multiplex PCR; TCRdb keeps only in-frame clonotypes and omits some of them. The table lists 30,000 to 40,000 clones, around 78% of them singletons. This rearrangement joins TRBV5-1 to TRBJ2-1; 9 positions match TRBD2. The specimen comprised PBMCs, sampled from a glioma patient treated with radiotherapy, temozolomide or both. The TCR comes from a man aged 40-49 years with glioma. Some clones in this sample may be carry-over from other donors' samples. The CDR3, as DNA: TGCGCCAGCAGCTTCTCTAATAGCGGGGGAAGGTATGAGCAGTTCTTC. Translation: CASSFSNSGGRYEQFF.